This passage covers 3 T cell receptor beta chains from one sample sequenced in a study of CD8+CD57+ T cells in acquired aplastic anemia. Template material for TCR beta VDJ and CDR3 profiling consisted of genomic DNA. TCRdb reprocessed the reads via MiXCR and lists one record per CDR3 protein. The sample shows approximately 200,000 distinct CDR3 sequences, around 63% of them seen only once. Specimen: sorted CD4+, CD8+, or CD8+CD57+ T cells (not recorded which) from PBMCs. The receptors were sampled from a human donor in good health.

This clonotype was seen repeatedly, ten times or more. The gene calls are TRBV6-5 and TRBJ2-7; D gene ambiguous. Germline V gene sequence: CDR1 MNHEY, CDR2 SVGAGI. This CDR3 has 16 residues. V lost 2 bases and J lost 4, with 18 bases in between. CDR3 residues: CASSYHRSAPAYEQYF. CDR3 in DNA: TGTGCCAGCAGTTACCACCGGAGCGCCCCCGCATACGAGCAGTACTTC.

The table lists this clonotype with many counts. The CDR3 reads CASSGDRGRGEQYF. For the CDR3, the DNA is TGTGCCAGCAGCGGGGACAGGGGGCGCGGCGAGCAGTACTTC. This chain uses TRBV7-6 with TRBJ2-7; 12 nucleotides agree with TRBD1. Germline values: CDR1 SGHVS, CDR2 FNYEAQ. V shed 5 bases, J shed 6 bases, and the junction held 5 bases outside the gene matches. The CDR3 is made up of 14 amino acids. Drawing the rest from reference TRBV7-6 and TRBJ2-7, the complete variable domain is GAGVSQSPRYKVTKRGQDVALRCDPISGHVSLYWYRQALGQGPEFLTYFNYEAQQDKSGLPNDRFSAERPEGSISTLTIQRTEQRDSAMYRCASSGDRGRGEQYFGPGTRLTVT.

In its sample, this clonotype was seen once. The V and J genes are TRBV2 and TRBJ1-1; 8 nucleotides align to TRBD1. Germline V gene lookup returns CDR1 SNHLY and CDR2 FYNNEI. The CDR3 consists of 16 residues. V shed 5 bases and J 4 bases; nucleotides not matched to a gene: 12. The CDR3 sequence: CASSPVEDRVFTEAFF. CDR3 nucleotides: TGTGCCAGCAGTCCCGTGGAGGACAGGGTTTTCACTGAAGCTTTCTTT.